This TCR beta chain was recovered during a study of CD8 T cells in Susac syndrome. RNA was extracted with the RNeasy kit, and a quantity of 0.5 to 1 ug was reverse transcribed using random hexamers. TCRdb reprocessed the immunoSEQ multiplex PCR reads with MiXCR, giving one entry per CDR3 protein. Seen here are about 200,000 distinct CDR3 sequences, 95% observed once, and the top ten hold 0.082%. The authors sequenced TCR beta from blood CD8+ and CD4+ T cells. Negative isolation was used for CD8+ and CD4+ T cells, and FACS enrichment was applied to TEMRA cells. Germline values: CDR1 MGHDK, CDR2 SYGVNS. This CDR3 has 14 residues. V lost 3 bases, J lost 5 bases, and 13 bases lay in between.

The sequence derives from a human donor with multiple sclerosis. Sequenced material: CD4+ T cells from PBMCs. V usage is TRBV25-1 and J usage is TRBJ2-5, with D unresolved. CDR3 coding DNA: TGTGCCAGCAGTGATTCTCTTGTGCGGGAGACCCAGTACTTC. Residues: CASSDSLVRETQYF.